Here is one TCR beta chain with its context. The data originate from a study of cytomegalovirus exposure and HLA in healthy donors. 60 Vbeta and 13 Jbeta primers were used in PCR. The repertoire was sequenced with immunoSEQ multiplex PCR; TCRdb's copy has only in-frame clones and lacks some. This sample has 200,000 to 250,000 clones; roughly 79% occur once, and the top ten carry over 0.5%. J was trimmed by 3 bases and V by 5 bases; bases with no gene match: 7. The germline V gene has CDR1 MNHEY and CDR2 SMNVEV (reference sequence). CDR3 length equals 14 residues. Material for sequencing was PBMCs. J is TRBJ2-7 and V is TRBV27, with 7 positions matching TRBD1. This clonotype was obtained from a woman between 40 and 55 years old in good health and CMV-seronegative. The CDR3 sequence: CASSPRQGGYEQYF. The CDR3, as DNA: TGTGCCAGCAGTCCTCGACAGGGCGGCTACGAGCAGTACTTC.